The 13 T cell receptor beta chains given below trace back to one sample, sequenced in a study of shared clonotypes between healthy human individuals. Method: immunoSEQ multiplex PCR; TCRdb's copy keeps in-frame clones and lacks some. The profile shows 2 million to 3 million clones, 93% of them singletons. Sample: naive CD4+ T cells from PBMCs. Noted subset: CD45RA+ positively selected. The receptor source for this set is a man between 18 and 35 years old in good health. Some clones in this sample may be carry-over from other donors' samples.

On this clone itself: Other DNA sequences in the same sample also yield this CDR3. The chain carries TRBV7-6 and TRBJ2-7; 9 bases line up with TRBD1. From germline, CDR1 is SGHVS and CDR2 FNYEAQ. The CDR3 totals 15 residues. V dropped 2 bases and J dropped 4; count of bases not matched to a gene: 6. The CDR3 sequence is CASSLSGTGSYEQYF. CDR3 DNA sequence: TGTGCCAGCAGCTTATCCGGGACAGGGTCGTACGAGCAGTACTTC.

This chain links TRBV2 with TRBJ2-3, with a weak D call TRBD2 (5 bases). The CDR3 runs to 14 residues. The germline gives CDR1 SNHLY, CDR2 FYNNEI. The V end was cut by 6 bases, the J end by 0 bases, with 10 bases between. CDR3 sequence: CASRVGLSTDTQYF. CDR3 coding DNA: TGTGCCAGCAGAGTTGGACTCAGCACAGATACGCAGTATTTT.

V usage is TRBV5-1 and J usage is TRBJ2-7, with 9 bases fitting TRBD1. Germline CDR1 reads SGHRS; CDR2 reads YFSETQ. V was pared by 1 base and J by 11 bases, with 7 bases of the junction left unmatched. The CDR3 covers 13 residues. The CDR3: CASSLQGQGGKYF. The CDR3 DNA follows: TGCGCCAGCAGCTTGCAGGGACAGGGTGGGAAGTACTTC. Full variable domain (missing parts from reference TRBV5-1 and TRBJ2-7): KAGVTQTPRYLIKTRGQQVTLSCSPISGHRSVSWYQQTPGQGLQFLFEYFSETQRNKGNFPGRFSGRQFSNSRSEMNVSTLELGDSALYLCASSLQGQGGKYFGPGTRLTVT.

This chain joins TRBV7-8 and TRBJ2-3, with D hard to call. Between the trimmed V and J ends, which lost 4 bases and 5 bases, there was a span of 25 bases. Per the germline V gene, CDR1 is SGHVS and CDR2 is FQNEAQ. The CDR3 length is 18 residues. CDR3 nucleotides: TGTGCCAGCAGCTCCCCATTTGTAGCTAACATCTGGAAAGATACGCAGTATTTT. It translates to CASSSPFVANIWKDTQYF.

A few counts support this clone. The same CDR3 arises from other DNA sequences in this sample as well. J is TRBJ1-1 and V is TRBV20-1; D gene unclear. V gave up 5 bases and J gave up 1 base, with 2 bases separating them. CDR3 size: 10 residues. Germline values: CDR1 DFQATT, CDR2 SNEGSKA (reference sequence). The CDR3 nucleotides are TGCAGTGCTTCGAACACTGAAGCTTTCTTT. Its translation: CSASNTEAFF.

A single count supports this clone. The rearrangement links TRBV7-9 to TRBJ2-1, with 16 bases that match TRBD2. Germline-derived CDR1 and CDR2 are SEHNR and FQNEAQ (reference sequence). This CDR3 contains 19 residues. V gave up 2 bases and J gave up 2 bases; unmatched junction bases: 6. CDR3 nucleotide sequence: TGTGCCAGCAGCTTATCTGGGACTAGCGGGAGGGCCCCCTACAATGAGCAGTTCTTC. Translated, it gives CASSLSGTSGRAPYNEQFF.

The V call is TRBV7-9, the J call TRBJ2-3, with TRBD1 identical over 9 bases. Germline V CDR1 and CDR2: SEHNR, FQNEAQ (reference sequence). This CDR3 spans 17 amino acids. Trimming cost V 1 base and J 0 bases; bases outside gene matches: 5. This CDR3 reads CASSLGRTGASTDTQYF. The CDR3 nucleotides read TGTGCCAGCAGCTTAGGGAGGACAGGGGCTAGCACAGATACGCAGTATTTT.

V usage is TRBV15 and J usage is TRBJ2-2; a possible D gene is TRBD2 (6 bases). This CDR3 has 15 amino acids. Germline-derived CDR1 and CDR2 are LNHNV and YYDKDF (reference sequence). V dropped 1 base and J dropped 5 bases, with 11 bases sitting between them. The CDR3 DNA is TGTGCCACCAGCAGAGGGTCCGGGACTACCGGGGAGCTGTTTTTT. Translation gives CATSRGSGTTGELFF.

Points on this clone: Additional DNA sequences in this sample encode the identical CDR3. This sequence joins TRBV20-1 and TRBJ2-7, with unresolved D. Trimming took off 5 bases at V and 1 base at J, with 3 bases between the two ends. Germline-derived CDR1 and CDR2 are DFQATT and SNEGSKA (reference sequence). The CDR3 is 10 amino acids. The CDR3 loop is CSARSYEQYF. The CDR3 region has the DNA TGCAGTGCTCGATCCTACGAGCAGTACTTC.

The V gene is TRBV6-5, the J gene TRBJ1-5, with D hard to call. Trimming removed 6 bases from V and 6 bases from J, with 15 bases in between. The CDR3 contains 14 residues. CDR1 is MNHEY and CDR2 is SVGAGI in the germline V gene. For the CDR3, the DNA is TGTGCCAGCAGCCTCGTCGGTACTAGTCAGCCCCAGCATTTT. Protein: CASSLVGTSQPQHF.

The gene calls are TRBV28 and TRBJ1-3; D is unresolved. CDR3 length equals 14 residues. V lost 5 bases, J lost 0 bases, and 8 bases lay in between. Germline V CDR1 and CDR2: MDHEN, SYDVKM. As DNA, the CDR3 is TGTGCCAGCAGTAGACCTTACTCTGGAAACACCATATATTTT. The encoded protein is CASSRPYSGNTIYF.

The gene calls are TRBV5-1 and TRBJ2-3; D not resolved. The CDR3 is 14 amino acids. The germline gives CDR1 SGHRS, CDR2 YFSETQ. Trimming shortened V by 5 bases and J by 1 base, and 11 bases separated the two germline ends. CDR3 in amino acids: CASSLALRTDTQYF. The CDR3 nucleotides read TGCGCCAGCAGTCTCGCGCTGCGCACAGATACGCAGTATTTT.

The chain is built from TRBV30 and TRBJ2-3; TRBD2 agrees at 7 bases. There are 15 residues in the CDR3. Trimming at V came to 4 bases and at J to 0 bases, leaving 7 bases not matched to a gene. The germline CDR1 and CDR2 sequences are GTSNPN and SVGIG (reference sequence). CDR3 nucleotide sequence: TGTGCCTGGAACCGTTGGGGGGGGAGCACAGATACGCAGTATTTT. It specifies CAWNRWGGSTDTQYF.